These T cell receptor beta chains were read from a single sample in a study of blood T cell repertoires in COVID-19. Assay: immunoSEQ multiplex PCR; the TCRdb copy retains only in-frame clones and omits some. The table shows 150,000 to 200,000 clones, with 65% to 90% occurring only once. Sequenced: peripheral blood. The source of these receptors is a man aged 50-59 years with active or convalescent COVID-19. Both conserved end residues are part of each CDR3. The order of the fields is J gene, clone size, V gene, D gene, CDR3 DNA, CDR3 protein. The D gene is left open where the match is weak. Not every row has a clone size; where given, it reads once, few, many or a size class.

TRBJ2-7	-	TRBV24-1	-	TGTGCCACCAGTGATCAGGGAGGCGAGCAGTACTTC	CATSDQGGEQYF
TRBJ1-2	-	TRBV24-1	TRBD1	TGTGCCACCAGTGATTTTAGGACAGGTTATGGCTACACCTTC	CATSDFRTGYGYTF
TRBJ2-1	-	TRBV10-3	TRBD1	TGTGCCACTAAGGGACAGGGAGGGACTCAGGAGCAGTTCTTC	CATKGQGGTQEQFF
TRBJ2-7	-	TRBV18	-	TGTGCCAGCTCACCACGGGAAGGGGATCTCGAGCAGTACTTC	CASSPREGDLEQYF
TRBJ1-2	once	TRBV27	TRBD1	TGTGCCAGCAGTCGGACAGGGCGTGTGGATGGCTACACCTTC	CASSRTGRVDGYTF
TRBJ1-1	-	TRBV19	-	TGTGCCAGTAGTATAAGAGAACTGAACACTGAAGCTTTCTTT	CASSIRELNTEAFF
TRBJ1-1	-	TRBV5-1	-	TGCGCCAGCAGCTACGGACAGAACACTGAAGCTTTCTTT	CASSYGQNTEAFF
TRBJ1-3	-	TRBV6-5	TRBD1	TGTGCCAGCAGCCGCGGGACAGGCTCTGGAAACACCATATATTTT	CASSRGTGSGNTIYF
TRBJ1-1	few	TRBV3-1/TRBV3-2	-	TGTGCCAGCAGCCTTCTCACTGAAGCTTTCTTT	CASSLLTEAFF
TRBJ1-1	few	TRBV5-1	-	TGCGCCAGCAGCGCGAGATTACTGAACACTGAAGCTTTCTTT	CASSARLLNTEAFF
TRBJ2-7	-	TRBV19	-	TGTGCCAGTCGAGGCTCCCTTGAAGGACAGCAAAAGCAGTACTTC	CASRGSLEGQQKQYF
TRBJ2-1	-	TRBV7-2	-	TGTGCCAGCAGCTTAGCCCGTATCGACAATGAGCAGTTCTTC	CASSLARIDNEQFF